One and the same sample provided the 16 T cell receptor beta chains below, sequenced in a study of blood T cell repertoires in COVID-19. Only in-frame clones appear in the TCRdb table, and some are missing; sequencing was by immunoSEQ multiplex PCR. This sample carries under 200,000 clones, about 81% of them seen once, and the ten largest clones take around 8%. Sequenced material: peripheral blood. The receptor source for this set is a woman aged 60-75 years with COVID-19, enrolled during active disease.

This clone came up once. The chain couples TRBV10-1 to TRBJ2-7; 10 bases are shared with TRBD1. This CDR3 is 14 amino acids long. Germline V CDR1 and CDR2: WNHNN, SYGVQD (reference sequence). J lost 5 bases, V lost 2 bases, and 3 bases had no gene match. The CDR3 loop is CASSEGTGDHEQYF. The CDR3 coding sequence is TGCGCCAGCAGTGAGGGGACAGGGGACCACGAGCAGTACTTC.

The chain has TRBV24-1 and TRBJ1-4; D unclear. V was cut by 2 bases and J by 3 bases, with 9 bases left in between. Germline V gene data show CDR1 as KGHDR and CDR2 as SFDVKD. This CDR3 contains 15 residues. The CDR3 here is CATSDSRVSNEKLFF. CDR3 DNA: TGTGCCACCAGTGATTCTCGGGTGTCTAATGAAAAACTGTTTTTT.

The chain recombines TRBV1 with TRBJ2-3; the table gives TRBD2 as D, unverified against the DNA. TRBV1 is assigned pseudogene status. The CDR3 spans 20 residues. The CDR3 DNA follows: TGCACCAGCAGCCAAGTGGGGAAACCGGGACTAGCGGGGTGGGAGGATACGCAGTATTTT. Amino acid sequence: CTSSQVGKPGLAGWEDTQYF.

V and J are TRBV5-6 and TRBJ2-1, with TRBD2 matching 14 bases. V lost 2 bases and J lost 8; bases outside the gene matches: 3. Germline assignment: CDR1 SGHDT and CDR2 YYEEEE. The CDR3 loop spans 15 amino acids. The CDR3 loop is CASSFGLAGGDEQFF. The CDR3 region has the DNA TGTGCCAGCAGCTTTGGACTAGCGGGAGGCGATGAGCAGTTCTTC.

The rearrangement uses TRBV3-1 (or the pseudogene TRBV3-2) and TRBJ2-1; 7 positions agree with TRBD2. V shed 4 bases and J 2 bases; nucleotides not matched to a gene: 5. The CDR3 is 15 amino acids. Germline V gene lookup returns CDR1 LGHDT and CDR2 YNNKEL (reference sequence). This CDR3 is CASSPGSGAYNEQFF. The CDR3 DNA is TGTGCCAGCAGCCCTGGCAGCGGGGCCTACAATGAGCAGTTCTTC.

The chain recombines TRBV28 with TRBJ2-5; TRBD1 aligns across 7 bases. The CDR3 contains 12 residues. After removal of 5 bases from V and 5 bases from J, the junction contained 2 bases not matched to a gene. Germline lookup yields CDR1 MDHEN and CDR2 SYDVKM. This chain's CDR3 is CASSTGVETQYF. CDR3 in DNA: TGTGCCAGCAGTACAGGGGTCGAGACCCAGTACTTC.

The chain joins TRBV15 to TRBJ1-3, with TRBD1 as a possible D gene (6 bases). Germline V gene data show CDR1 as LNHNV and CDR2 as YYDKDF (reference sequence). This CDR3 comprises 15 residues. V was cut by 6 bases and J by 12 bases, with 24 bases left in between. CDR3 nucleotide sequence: TGTGCCACCAGTCTTAAGGACAGACCTGGAAAGAACATATATTTT. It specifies CATSLKDRPGKNIYF.

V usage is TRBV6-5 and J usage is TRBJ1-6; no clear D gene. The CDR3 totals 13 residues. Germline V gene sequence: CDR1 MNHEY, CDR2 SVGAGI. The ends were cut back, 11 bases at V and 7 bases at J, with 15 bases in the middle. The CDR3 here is CAGRPGGNSPLHF. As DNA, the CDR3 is TGTGCCGGACGGCCGGGCGGGAATTCACCCCTCCACTTT.

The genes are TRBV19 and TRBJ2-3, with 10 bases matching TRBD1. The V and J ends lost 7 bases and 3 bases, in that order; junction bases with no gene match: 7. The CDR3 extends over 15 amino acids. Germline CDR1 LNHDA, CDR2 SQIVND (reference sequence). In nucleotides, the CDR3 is TGTGCCAGTAAGGAGACAGGGGGCAAAACAGATACGCAGTATTTT. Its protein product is CASKETGGKTDTQYF.

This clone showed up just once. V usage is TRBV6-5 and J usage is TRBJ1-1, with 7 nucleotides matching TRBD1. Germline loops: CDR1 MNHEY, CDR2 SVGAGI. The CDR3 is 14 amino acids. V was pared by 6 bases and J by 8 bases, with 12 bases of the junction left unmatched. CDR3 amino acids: CASSKEEGAREAFF. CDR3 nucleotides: TGTGCCAGCAGCAAAGAGGAGGGGGCACGCGAAGCTTTCTTT.

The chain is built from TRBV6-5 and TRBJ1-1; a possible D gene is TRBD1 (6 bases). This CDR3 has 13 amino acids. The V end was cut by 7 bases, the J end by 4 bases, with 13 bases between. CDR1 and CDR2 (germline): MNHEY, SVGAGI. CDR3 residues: CASIASGATEAFF. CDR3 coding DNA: TGTGCCAGCATTGCGTCAGGGGCCACTGAAGCTTTCTTT.

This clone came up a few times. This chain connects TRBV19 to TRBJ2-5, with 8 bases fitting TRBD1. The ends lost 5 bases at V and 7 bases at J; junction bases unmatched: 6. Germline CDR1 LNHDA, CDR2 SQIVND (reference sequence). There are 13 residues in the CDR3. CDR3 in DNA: TGTGCCAGTAGTCGCAGGGGGCCGGCGACCCAGTACTTC. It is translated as CASSRRGPATQYF.

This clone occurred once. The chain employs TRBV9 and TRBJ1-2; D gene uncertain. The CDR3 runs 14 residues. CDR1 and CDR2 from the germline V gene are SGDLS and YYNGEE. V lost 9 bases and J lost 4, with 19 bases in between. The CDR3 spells CATSVGYDGYGYTF. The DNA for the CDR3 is TGTGCCACCTCAGTCGGGTACGATGGCTATGGCTACACCTTC.

The CDR3 sequence: CASSQEGGDNEKLFF. CDR3 coding DNA: TGCGCCAGCAGCCAAGAGGGTGGAGATAATGAAAAACTGTTTTTT. The chain recombines TRBV4-1 with TRBJ1-4; no clear D gene. Trimming removed 0 bases from V and 4 bases from J, with 9 bases in between. The CDR3 length is 15 residues. The germline gives CDR1 MGHRA, CDR2 YSYEKL.

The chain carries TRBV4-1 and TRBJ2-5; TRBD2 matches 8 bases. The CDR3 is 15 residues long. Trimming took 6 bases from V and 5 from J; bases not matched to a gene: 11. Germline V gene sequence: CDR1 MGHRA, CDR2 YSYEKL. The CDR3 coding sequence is TGCGCCAGCAGATTTACAGCGGGGGTGGTGGAGACCCAGTACTTC. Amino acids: CASRFTAGVVETQYF.

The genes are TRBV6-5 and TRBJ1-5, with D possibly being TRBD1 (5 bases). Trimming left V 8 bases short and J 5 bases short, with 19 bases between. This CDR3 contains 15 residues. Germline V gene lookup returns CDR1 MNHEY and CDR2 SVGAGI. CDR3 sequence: CASASSSGRDQPQHF. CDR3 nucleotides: TGTGCCAGCGCTTCATCGTCAGGGAGGGATCAGCCCCAGCATTTT.